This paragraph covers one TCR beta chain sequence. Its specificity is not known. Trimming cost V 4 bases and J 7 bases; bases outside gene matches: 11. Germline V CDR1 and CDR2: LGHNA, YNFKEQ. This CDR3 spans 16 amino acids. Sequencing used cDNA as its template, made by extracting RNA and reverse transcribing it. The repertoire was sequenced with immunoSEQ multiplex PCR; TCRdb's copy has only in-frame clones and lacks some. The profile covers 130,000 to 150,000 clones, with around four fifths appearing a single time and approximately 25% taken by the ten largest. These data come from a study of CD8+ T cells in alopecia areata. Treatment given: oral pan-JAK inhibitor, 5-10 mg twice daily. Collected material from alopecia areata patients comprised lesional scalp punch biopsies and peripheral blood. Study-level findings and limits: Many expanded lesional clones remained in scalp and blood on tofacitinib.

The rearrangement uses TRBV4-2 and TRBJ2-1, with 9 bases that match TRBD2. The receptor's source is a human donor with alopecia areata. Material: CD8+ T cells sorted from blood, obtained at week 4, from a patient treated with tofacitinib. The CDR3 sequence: CASSPDGRGGQNEQFF. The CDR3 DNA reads TGTGCCAGCAGCCCAGATGGGCGGGGGGGCCAGAATGAGCAGTTCTTC.